Following are 5 T cell receptor beta chains from one sample sequenced in a study of early T cells in non-severe SARS-CoV-2 infection. TCRdb re-called the 5' RACE reads with MiXCR, one entry per CDR3 protein. The repertoire holds about 70,000 distinct CDR3 sequences, with around 13% as singletons. Source: whole blood, taken at baseline. Every receptor here comes from an adult who was a healthcare worker with PCR-confirmed SARS-CoV-2 infection or an uninfected control (not recorded which).

This clonotype was observed at least ten times. The rearrangement joins TRBV7-9 to TRBJ2-7, with D tentatively TRBD1 or TRBD2 (7 bases each). Germline CDR1 SEHNR, CDR2 FQNEAQ (reference sequence). The ends were cut back, 2 bases at V and 5 bases at J, with 16 bases in the middle. CDR3 length: 15 residues. The CDR3 reads CASSLRGETGNEQYF. CDR3 nucleotide sequence: TGTGCCAGCAGCTTACGGGGGGAGACAGGGAACGAGCAGTACTTC.

This clonotype was detected ten times or more. The V gene is TRBV28, the J gene TRBJ1-4; unclear D gene. The CDR3 has 13 amino acids. Germline CDR1 and CDR2: MDHEN and SYDVKM. Trimming removed 7 bases from V and 7 bases from J, with 13 bases in between. CDR3 loop: CASNGVFGEKLFF. The CDR3 nucleotides read TGTGCCAGCAACGGGGTGTTCGGTGAAAAACTGTTTTTT.

This chain joins TRBV27 and TRBJ2-7; the D gene is possibly TRBD2 (6 bases). CDR1 is MNHEY, CDR2 SMNVEV, per germline (reference sequence). This CDR3 is built from 15 residues. Trimming pared 2 bases from V and 2 bases from J, leaving 13 bases between. CDR3 protein: CASSLQGGAPYEQYF. CDR3 nucleotides: TGTGCCAGCAGTTTACAAGGAGGGGCACCCTACGAGCAGTACTTC.

The chain has TRBV21-1 and TRBJ1-5; the DNA was not used to check the table's D call, TRBD1. TRBV21-1 is shown as a pseudogene. The CDR3 consists of 14 residues. CDR3 in DNA: TGTGCCAGCTCCCCGGGAGGTTGGGCGTCGCCCCAGCATTTT. Protein: CASSPGGWASPQHF.

This rearrangement joins TRBV28 to TRBJ2-5; D is possibly TRBD2 (5 bases). The CDR3 loop spans 13 amino acids. Germline assignment: CDR1 MDHEN and CDR2 SYDVKM. Trimming left V 3 bases short and J 3 bases short, with 8 bases between. The CDR3 coding sequence is TGTGCCAGCAGTTTCAACGGGGAAGAGACCCAGTACTTC. Amino acids: CASSFNGEETQYF.